This T cell receptor beta chain emerged from a study of T cell responses to AZD1222 COVID-19 vaccine. Overall study: Combined were second doses at about 4 or about 12 weeks. Study-level points and caveats: At 160-218 and 743-854, vaccine-associated CD4 TCRs were dominant, and they spanned spike. Clonal diversity may have been underestimated in mostly white British donors.

Only in-frame clones appear in the TCRdb table, and some are missing; sequencing was by immunoSEQ multiplex PCR. The repertoire holds about 150,000 clones, approximately 83% seen once, with roughly 7.3% in the top ten. In regard to this clone: Its antigen remains unknown.

The clonotype originates from an adult in good health. The sample here was peripheral blood, taken on day 0 of AZD1222 vaccination.

The CDR3 sequence is CASSFLNEQFF. DNA of the CDR3: TGTGCCAGCAGCTTTTTGAATGAGCAGTTCTTC. The chain joins TRBV7-9 to TRBJ2-1, with D unresolved. Trimming shortened V by 3 bases and J by 7 bases, and 4 bases separated the two germline ends. The CDR3 extends over 11 amino acids. CDR1 is SEHNR, CDR2 FQNEAQ, per germline (reference sequence).